This TCR beta chain emerged from a study of T cell clonality in common variable immunodeficiency. V shed 9 bases and J 8 bases; nucleotides not matched to a gene: 6. Germline CDR1 is LNHDA and CDR2 is SQIVND (reference sequence). This CDR3 has 12 amino acids. This clone has a count of ten or more. Its specificity is not known. Read sequence stops 3 residues before the CDR3 end, and the germline J gene provides the missing end. The assay was immunoSEQ multiplex PCR, and TCRdb's table has in-frame clones only and misses some. The repertoire yields 35,000 to 50,000 clones, none seen only once; the top ten contain roughly 3%. Study outcomes and limitations: CVID subjects shared fewer TCRbeta clones than healthy controls did. In common variable immunodeficiency, TCR beta chains reportedly carried fewer deletions and N-nucleotide insertions. Repertoire-complication correlations in CVID were limited by patient heterogeneity. CVID subjects showed higher TCRbeta clonality than healthy controls.

The rearrangement joins TRBV19 to TRBJ2-1; 8 bases are shared with TRBD2. The sequenced sample was peripheral blood mononuclear cells. This clonotype originated in a person aged 18-70 years in good health. The covered CDR3 bases are TGTGCCAGCGCGAGCGGGGGTGATGAG. Protein sequence: CASASGGDE. The entire CDR3 is CASASGGDEQFF.